This T cell receptor beta chain was captured by sequencing in a study of T cell repertoires in cytomegalovirus infection. Overall study context: Evidence of both CMV infection and a matching HLA type came from public TCR beta signatures. Study-wide results and caveats: HLA-C-restricted CMV-specific TCR beta clonotypes were dominant in the ex vivo response. Identification of carriers of CMV plus the relevant HLA was achieved through cumulative public TCR beta family frequency.

V gave up 0 bases and J gave up 8 bases, with 16 bases separating them. Looked up from germline, CDR1 is SGHTA and CDR2 is FQGNSA. CDR3 length: 15 residues. TCRdb reprocessed the reads with MiXCR, giving one entry per CDR3 protein. The sample includes about 150,000 distinct CDR3 sequences, 23% seen only once; the top ten take approximately 11%. This clonotype was observed a few times. The antigen is undetermined. What was sequenced was PBMCs. The chain links TRBV7-2 to TRBJ1-1; TRBD1 might be the D (6 bases). This receptor was identified in a human donor in good health (CMV status not recorded). Some clones in this sample may be carry-over from other donors' samples. The CDR3 sequence is CASSLAPGQTLEAFF. For the CDR3, the DNA is TGTGCCAGCAGCTTAGCCCCTGGACAGACCCTGGAAGCTTTCTTT.